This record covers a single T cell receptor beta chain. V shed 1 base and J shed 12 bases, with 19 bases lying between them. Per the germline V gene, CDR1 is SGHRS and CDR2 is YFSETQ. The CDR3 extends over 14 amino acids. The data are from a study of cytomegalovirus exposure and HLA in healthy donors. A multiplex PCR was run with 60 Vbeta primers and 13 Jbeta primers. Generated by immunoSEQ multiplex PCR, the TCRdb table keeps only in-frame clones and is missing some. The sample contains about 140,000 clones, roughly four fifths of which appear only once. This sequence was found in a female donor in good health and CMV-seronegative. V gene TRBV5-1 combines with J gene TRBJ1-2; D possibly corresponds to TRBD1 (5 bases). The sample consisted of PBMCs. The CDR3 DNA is TGCGCCAGCAGCTTGTCCCTCGGACATAACGACCACACCTTC. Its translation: CASSLSLGHNDHTF.